The 10 T cell receptor beta chains below come from one sample, sequenced in a study of blood T cells in healthy people across ages. Primers used in a second PCR of about 7 to 12 cycles were a sample-barcoded 5' primer and a J-beta primer mix. TCRdb ran MiXCR on the 5' RACE reads and lists one entry per CDR3 protein. This table has just under 900,000 distinct CDR3 sequences, more than 25% appearing once. What was sequenced was blood. These receptors were collected from a woman at least 80 years old in good health.

This clonotype occurred many times. The genes are TRBV25-1 and TRBJ2-1, with D perhaps assigned TRBD1 or TRBD2 (6 bases each). The V gene lost 8 bases and the J gene lost 2 bases, with 10 bases spanning the gap. The CDR3 contains 13 residues. Germline loops: CDR1 MGHDK, CDR2 SYGVNS. The CDR3 region has the DNA TGTGCCAGCGCAAGGGGGGCCTACAATGAGCAGTTCTTC. Amino acids: CASARGAYNEQFF.

The genes are TRBV12-3 or TRBV12-4 and TRBJ2-3; D is possibly TRBD1 or TRBD2 (7 bases each). V was cut by 2 bases and J by 11 bases, with 20 bases left in between. The CDR3 sequence is 15 residues long. The DNA for the CDR3 is TGTGCCAGCAGTTTAATGGGAGGGGGGACAGATGTGCAGTATTTT. This codes for CASSLMGGGTDVQYF.

This clonotype was counted many times. The chain couples TRBV2 to TRBJ1-2; no clear D gene. The CDR3 runs to 13 residues. The germline V gene encodes CDR1 SNHLY and CDR2 FYNNEI. V was pared by 7 bases and J by 7 bases, with 16 bases between. Here the CDR3 DNA reads TGTGCCAGCAAAAGGTCGTTCCTCGGTGGCTACACCTTC. Protein: CASKRSFLGGYTF.

There are many counts of this clonotype. The genes are TRBV27 and TRBJ1-2; the D is unclear. V was shortened by 5 bases and J by 7 bases, with 17 bases between the two germline ends. This CDR3 region has 14 residues. Looked up from germline, CDR1 is MNHEY and CDR2 is SMNVEV (reference sequence). DNA of the CDR3: TGTGCCAGCAGTCAGTCAGGTGCCCTGGGTGGCTACACCTTC. The encoded protein is CASSQSGALGGYTF.

As for this clonotype: Its ends do not fully match the called genes, so a read error is possible. CDR3 bases: TGTGCCAGCAGCTTAAAGTATGACCTCTCTGGGGCCAACGTCCGGACTTTC. It specifies CASSLKYDLSGANVRTF. This chain joins TRBV7-2 and TRBJ2-6, with D possibly TRBD1 on 5 matching bases. The CDR3 consists of 17 residues. CDR1 is SGHTA, CDR2 FQGNSA, per germline.

In this sample, this clonotype turned up many times. The J gene is TRBJ1-4, the V gene TRBV12-3 or TRBV12-4, with 9 bases identical to TRBD1. This CDR3 comprises 15 residues. Losses at the gene ends were 6 bases for V and 4 bases for J; bases not matched to a gene: 6. The CDR3 loop is CASSLRQGVNEKLFF. In DNA, the CDR3 is TGTGCCAGCAGCCTTAGACAGGGGGTTAATGAAAAACTGTTTTTT.

The table lists this clonotype with many counts. The J gene is TRBJ2-1, the V gene TRBV4-3, with TRBD1 matching 8 bases. The V gene end was trimmed by 1 base and the J gene end by 6 bases; junction bases not matched to a gene: 11. Germline-derived CDR1 and CDR2 are LGHNA and YSLEER. This CDR3 is built from 17 residues. In DNA form, the CDR3 reads TGCGCCAGCAGCCAAGTTTCCGGGACAGGTTTGATCAATGAGCAGTTCTTC. Residues: CASSQVSGTGLINEQFF.

This clonotype was counted a few times. The chain has TRBV7-6 and TRBJ1-2, with TRBD1 as a possible D gene (6 bases). Germline V gene data show CDR1 as SGHVS and CDR2 as FNYEAQ. The CDR3 runs to 16 residues. V lost 2 bases to trimming and J lost 8 bases, with 21 bases between them. The CDR3 nucleotides read TGTGCCAGCAGCTTATCCCCCGGTCAGGGACAAAGCGGCTACACCTTC. It translates to CASSLSPGQGQSGYTF.

The chain employs TRBV20-1 and TRBJ1-6, with a tentative D call TRBD1 (5 bases). The germline gives CDR1 DFQATT, CDR2 SNEGSKA (reference sequence). The CDR3 length is 16 residues. V was cut by 5 bases and J by 5 bases, with 19 bases left in between. The CDR3, as DNA: TGCAGTGCTCCACAAAAAGGCCAGGGAAATAATTCACCCCTCCACTTT. Translating gives CSAPQKGQGNNSPLHF.

This clonotype was observed a few times. The V call is TRBV10-2, the J call TRBJ1-1; 9 bases are a match to TRBD1. V dropped 9 bases and J dropped 4; count of bases not matched to a gene: 9. The CDR3 length is 14 residues. Germline values: CDR1 WSHSY, CDR2 SAAADI. The DNA for the CDR3 is TGCGCCAGTACCGGTACAGGGGGCGGCACTGAAGCTTTCTTT. Protein product: CASTGTGGGTEAFF.